One and the same sample provided the 2 T cell receptor beta chains below, sequenced in a study of cytomegalovirus exposure and HLA in healthy donors. The PCR used 60 Vbeta and 13 Jbeta primers. Profiling relied on immunoSEQ multiplex PCR, and the TCRdb table lists in-frame clones only, not all of them. The sample yields about 190,000 clones, roughly four fifths seen once. Material: PBMCs. The receptors derive from a woman younger than 45 in good health and CMV-seropositive.

Worth noting for this clone: Germline is not matched at one junction end, which may reflect a read error. The chain recombines TRBV11-3 with TRBJ2-1; the D is unclear. The CDR3 runs 12 residues. The germline V gene encodes CDR1 SGHNT and CDR2 YENEEA. CDR3 DNA sequence: TGTGCCAGCAGCTTTAGCTACCATGAGCAGTTCTTC. Protein: CASSFSYHEQFF.

This CDR3 is CTSSPLRTSGCYNEQFF. CDR3 DNA sequence: TGCACCAGCAGCCCGCTGAGAACTAGCGGGTGCTACAATGAGCAGTTCTTC. This sequence joins TRBV1 and TRBJ2-1; the table's D call of TRBD2 was not tested on the DNA. TRBV1 is assigned pseudogene status. This CDR3 is 17 amino acids long.